This entry describes one T cell receptor (beta chain). Its antigen remains unidentified. V gave up 1 base and J gave up 10 bases, with 11 bases separating them. Germline V gives CDR1 LGHDT, CDR2 YNNKEL (reference sequence). This CDR3 spans 13 amino acids. Researchers tagged individual cDNA molecules with unique molecular identifiers. Using its own MiXCR run on the 5' RACE reads, TCRdb lists one record per CDR3 protein. The sample shows roughly 36,000 distinct CDR3 sequences, about 6% of them seen only once. This entry is derived from a study of early T cells in non-severe SARS-CoV-2 infection. Study details: The authors sequenced bulk RNA from unsorted whole blood, leaving chains unpaired. Study findings and constraints: In VDJdb matching, anti-spike CD8 responses were favored while private and CD4 specificities went missing.

This TCR was sampled from an adult who was a healthcare worker with PCR-confirmed SARS-CoV-2 infection or an uninfected control (not recorded which). Sequencing input: whole blood. V gene TRBV3-1 combines with J gene TRBJ2-1; no reliable D call. CDR3 DNA sequence: TGTGCCAGCAGCCAAGGGCACACAGCCGAGCAGTTCTTC. Its translation is CASSQGHTAEQFF.